These T cell receptor beta chains were read from a single sample in a study of blood T cell repertoires in COVID-19. Produced via immunoSEQ multiplex PCR; TCRdb's table is partial and in-frame only. The sample has roughly 95,000 clones; just over 90% are singletons. Material: peripheral blood. The receptors shown here come from a woman between 50 and 59 years old in a cohort sampled during active COVID-19. Both conserved end residues are part of each CDR3. The D gene is left open where the match is weak. Clone size is given for some rows only: seen once, a few or many times, or a class if the clone is expanded.

CASSLYEEETQYF	TGTGCCAGCAGTTTATACGAGGAAGAGACCCAGTACTTC	-	TRBJ2-5	-	TRBV12-3/TRBV12-4
CASSFPGQGLLFF	TGTGCCAGCAGCTTCCCGGGACAGGGTCTCCTGTTTTTT	TRBD1	TRBJ2-2	-	TRBV7-8
CASGLPGGYGYTF	TGTGCTAGTGGTTTGCCCGGCGGCTATGGCTACACCTTC	-	TRBJ1-2	-	TRBV12-5
CASSQEGQGNEKLFF	TGCGCCAGCAGCCAAGAGGGACAGGGGAATGAAAAACTGTTTTTT	TRBD1	TRBJ1-4	-	TRBV4-1
CATSRDVPSSYEQYF	TGTGCCACCAGCAGAGATGTCCCGAGCTCCTACGAGCAGTACTTC	-	TRBJ2-7	-	TRBV15
CASEQDRGLRTGELFF	TGTGCCAGCGAACAGGACAGGGGGCTAAGAACCGGGGAGCTGTTTTTT	TRBD1	TRBJ2-2	-	TRBV2
CASSQDLFGLNYGYTF	TGTGCCAGCAGCCAAGATCTCTTCGGACTTAACTATGGCTACACCTTC	-	TRBJ1-2	-	TRBV4-2
CASSLASGGRTEAFF	TGCGCCAGCAGCTTGGCGTCAGGGGGCCGGACTGAAGCTTTCTTT	TRBD1	TRBJ1-1	-	TRBV5-1
CASSESNLAGGRETQYF	TGTGCCAGCAGTGAAAGTAATTTAGCGGGAGGGCGAGAGACCCAGTACTTC	TRBD2	TRBJ2-5	-	TRBV2
CASSYDRNSPLHF	TGTGCCAGCAGTTATGACAGGAACTCACCCCTCCACTTT	-	TRBJ1-6	-	TRBV6-5
CASSLTDRQPQHF	TGTGCCAGCAGTTTGACAGACCGGCAGCCCCAGCATTTT	-	TRBJ1-5	few	TRBV28
CASRPRDYYTGELFF	TGTGCCAGCAGGCCACGGGACTATTACACCGGGGAGCTGTTTTTT	TRBD2	TRBJ2-2	-	TRBV2
CASSLGVYPGNTIYF	TGTGCCAGCAGCTTAGGTGTCTATCCGGGAAACACCATATATTTT	-	TRBJ1-3	-	TRBV11-2
CASSPGQYTGELFF	TGTGCCAGCAGCCCGGGACAATACACCGGGGAGCTGTTTTTT	-	TRBJ2-2	medium-sized	TRBV3-1/TRBV3-2